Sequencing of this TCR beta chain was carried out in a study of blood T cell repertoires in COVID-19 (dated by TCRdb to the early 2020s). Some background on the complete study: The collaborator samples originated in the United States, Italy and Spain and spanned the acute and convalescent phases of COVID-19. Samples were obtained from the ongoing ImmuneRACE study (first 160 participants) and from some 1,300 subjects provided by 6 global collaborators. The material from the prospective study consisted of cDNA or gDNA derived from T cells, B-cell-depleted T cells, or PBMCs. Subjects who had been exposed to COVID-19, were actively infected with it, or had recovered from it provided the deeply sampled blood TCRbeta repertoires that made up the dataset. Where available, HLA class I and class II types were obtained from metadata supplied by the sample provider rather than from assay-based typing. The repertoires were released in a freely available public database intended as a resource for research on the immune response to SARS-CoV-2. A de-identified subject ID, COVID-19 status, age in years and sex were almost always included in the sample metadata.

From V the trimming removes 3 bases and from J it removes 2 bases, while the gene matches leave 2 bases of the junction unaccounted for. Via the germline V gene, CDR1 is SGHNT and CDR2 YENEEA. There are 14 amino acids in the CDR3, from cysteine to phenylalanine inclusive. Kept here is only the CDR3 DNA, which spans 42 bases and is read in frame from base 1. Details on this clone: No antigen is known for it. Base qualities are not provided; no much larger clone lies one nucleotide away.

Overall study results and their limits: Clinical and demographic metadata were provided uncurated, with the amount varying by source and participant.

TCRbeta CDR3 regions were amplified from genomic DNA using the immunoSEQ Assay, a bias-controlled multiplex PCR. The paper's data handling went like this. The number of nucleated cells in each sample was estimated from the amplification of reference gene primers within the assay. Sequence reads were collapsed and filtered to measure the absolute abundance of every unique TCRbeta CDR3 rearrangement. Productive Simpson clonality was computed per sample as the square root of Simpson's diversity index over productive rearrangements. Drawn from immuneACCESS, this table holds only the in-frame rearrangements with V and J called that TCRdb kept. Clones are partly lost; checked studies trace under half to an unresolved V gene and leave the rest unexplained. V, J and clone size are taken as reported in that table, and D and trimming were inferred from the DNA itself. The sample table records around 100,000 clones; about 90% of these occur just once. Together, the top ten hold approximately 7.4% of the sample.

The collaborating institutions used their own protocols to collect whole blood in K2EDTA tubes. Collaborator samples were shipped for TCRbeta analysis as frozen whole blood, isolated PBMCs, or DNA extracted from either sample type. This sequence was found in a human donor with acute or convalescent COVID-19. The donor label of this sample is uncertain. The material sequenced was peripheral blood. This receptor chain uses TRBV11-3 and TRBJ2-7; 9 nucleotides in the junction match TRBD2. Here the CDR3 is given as CASSLSGGTYEQYF. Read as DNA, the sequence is TGTGCCAGCAGCTTGAGCGGGGGGACCTACGAGCAGTACTTC.